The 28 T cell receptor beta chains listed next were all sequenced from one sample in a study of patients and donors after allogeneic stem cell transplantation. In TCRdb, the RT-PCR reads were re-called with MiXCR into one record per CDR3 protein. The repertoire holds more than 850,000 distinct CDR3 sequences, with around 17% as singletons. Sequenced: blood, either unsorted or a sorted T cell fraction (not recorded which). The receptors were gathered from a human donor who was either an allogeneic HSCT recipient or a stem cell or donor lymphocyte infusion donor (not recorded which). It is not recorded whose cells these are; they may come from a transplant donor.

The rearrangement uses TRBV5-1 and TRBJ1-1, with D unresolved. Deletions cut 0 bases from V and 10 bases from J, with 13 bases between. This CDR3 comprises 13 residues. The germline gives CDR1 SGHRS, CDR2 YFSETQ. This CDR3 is CASSLETPGGAFF. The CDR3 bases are TGCGCCAGCAGCTTGGAGACGCCGGGCGGAGCTTTCTTT.

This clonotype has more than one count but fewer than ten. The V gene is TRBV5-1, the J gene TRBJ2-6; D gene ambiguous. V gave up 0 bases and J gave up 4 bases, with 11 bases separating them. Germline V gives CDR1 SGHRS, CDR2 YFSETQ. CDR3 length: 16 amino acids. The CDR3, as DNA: TGCGCCAGCAGCTTGGAGGGCAGGAGCGGGGCCAACGTCCTGACTTTC. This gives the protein CASSLEGRSGANVLTF.

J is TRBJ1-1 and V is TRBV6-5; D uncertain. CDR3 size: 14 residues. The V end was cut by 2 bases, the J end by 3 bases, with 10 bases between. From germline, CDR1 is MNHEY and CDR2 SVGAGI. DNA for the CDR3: TGTGCCAGCAGTTACAATACGGGTTACACTGAAGCTTTCTTT. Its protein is CASSYNTGYTEAFF.

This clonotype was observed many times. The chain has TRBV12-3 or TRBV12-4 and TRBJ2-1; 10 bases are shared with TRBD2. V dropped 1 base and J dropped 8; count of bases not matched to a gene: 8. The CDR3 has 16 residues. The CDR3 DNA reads TGTGCCAGCAGTTTAGGGCTAGCGGGAGCGTCTGATGAGCAGTTCTTC. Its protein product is CASSLGLAGASDEQFF.

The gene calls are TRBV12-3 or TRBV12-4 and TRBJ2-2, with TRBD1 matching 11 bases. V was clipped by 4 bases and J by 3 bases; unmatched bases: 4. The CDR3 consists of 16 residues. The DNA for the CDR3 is TGTGCCAGCAGTTCGGACAGGGGGCGCCACACCGGGGAGCTGTTTTTT. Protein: CASSSDRGRHTGELFF.

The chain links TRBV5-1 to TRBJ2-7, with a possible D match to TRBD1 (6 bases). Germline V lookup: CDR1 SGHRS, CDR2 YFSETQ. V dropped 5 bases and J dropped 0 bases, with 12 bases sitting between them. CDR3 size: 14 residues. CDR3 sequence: CASSNDRNSYEQYF. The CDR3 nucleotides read TGCGCCAGCAGTAACGACAGGAACTCCTACGAGCAGTACTTC.

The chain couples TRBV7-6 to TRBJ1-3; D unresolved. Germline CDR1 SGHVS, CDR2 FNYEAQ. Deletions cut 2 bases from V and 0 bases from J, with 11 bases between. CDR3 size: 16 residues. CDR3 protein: CASSLWFPYSGNTIYF. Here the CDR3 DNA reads TGTGCCAGCAGCTTATGGTTCCCCTACTCTGGAAACACCATATATTTT.

CDR3 loop: CASTRDRGPGSTEAFF. CDR3 bases: TGTGCCAGCACTCGGGACAGGGGCCCCGGGAGCACTGAAGCTTTCTTT. This chain connects TRBV7-8 to TRBJ1-1; 10 positions match TRBD1. Germline CDR1 is SGHVS and CDR2 is FQNEAQ. The CDR3 totals 16 residues. The junction had 12 bases not matched to a gene; V was cut back by 7 bases and J by 4 bases.

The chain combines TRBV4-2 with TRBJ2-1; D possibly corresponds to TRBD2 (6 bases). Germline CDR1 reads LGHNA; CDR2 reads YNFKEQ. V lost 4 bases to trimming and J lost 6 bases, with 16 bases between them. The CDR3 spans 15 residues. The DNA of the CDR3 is TGTGCCAGCAGCCTAGGAGGGGAGAGCGGCAATGAGCAGTTCTTC. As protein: CASSLGGESGNEQFF.

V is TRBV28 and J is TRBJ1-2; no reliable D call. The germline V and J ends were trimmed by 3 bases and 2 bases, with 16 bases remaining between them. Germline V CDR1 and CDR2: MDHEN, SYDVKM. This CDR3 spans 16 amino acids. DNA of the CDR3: TGTGCCAGCAGTTTGACATTCCAGAAATTGAACTATGGCTACACCTTC. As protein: CASSLTFQKLNYGYTF.

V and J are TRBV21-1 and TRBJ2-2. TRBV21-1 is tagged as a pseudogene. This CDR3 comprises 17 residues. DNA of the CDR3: TGTGCCAGCAGCAAGGGTAGCCCACGTTCGAACACCGGGGAGCTGTTTTTT. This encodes CASSKGSPRSNTGELFF.

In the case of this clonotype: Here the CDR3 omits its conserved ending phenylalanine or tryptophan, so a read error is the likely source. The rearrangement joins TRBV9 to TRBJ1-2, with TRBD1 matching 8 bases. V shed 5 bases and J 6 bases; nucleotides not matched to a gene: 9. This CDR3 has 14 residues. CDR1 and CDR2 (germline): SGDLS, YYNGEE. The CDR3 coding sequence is TGTGCCAGCAGGGCAGGACAGGGCGGGAATGGCTACACCATC. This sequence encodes CASRAGQGGNGYTI.

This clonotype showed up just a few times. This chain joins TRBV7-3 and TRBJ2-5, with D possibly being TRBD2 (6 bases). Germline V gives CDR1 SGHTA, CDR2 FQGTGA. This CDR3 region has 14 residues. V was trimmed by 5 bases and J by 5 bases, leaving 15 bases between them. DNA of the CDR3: TGTGCCAGCAGCCCGGCGGGACGATTTGAGACCCAGTACTTC. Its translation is CASSPAGRFETQYF.

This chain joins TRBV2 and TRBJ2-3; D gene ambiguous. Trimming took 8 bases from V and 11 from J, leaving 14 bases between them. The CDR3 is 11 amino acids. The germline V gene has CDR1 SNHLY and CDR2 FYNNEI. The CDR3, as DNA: TGTGCCAGCCAGCACGGAGTTTTGCAGTATTTT. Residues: CASQHGVLQYF.

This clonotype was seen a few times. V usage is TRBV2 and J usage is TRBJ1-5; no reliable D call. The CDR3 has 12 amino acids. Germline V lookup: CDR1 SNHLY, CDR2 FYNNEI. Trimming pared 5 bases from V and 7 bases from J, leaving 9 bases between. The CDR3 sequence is CASSSNLQPQHF. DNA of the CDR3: TGTGCCAGCAGTTCTAATTTACAGCCCCAGCATTTT.

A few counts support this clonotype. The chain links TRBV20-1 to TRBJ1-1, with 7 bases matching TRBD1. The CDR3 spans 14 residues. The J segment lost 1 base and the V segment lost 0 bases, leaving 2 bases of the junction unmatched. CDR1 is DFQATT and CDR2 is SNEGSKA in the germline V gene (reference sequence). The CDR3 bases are TGCAGTGCTAGAGATGGGACAGCGAACACTGAAGCTTTCTTT. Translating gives CSARDGTANTEAFF.

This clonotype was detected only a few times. The CDR3 region is CASSPGGTGIKNTEAFF. Here the CDR3 DNA reads TGTGCCAGCAGCCCGGGGGGGACAGGGATAAAGAACACTGAAGCTTTCTTT. The chain recombines TRBV7-2 with TRBJ1-1; 9 nucleotides match TRBD1. V lost 5 bases and J lost 1; bases outside the gene matches: 11. This CDR3 has 17 residues. Germline V CDR1 and CDR2: SGHTA, FQGNSA. The entire variable domain, with the rest obtained from reference TRBV7-2 and TRBJ1-1, is as follows: GAGVSQSPSNKVTEKGKDVELRCDPISGHTALYWYRQSLGQGLEFLIYFQGNSAPDKSGLPSDRFSAERTGGSVSTLTIQRTQQEDSAVYLCASSPGGTGIKNTEAFFGQGTRLTVV.

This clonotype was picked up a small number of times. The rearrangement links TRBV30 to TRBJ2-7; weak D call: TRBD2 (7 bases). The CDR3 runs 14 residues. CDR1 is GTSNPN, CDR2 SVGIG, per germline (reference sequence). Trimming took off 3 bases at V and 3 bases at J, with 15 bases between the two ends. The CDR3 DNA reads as TGTGCCTGGAGGCGTCGGGGGGCCCTCTACGAGCAGTACTTC. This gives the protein CAWRRRGALYEQYF.

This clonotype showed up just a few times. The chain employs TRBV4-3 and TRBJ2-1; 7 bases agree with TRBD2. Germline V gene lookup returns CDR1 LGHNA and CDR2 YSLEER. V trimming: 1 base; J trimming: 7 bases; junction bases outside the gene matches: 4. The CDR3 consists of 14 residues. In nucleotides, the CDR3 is TGCGCCAGCAGCCAAGTAGGCGGGGGAAATGAGCAGTTCTTC. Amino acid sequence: CASSQVGGGNEQFF.

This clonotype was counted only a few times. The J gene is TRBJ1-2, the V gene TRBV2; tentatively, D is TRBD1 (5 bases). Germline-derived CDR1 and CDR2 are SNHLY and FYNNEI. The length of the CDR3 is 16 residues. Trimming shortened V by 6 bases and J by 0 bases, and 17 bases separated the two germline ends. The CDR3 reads CASSVRGAGANYGYTF. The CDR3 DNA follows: TGTGCCAGCAGCGTCCGAGGGGCGGGAGCTAACTATGGCTACACCTTC.

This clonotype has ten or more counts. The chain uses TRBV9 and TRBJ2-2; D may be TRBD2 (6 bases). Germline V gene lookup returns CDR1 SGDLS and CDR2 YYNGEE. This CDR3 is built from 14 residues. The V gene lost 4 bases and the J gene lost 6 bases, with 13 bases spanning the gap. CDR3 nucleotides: TGTGCCAGCAGCCCCACGGCGGGACCCGGGGAGCTGTTTTTT. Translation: CASSPTAGPGELFF. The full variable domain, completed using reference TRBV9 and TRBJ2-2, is DSGVTQTPKHLITATGQRVTLRCSPRSGDLSVYWYQQSLDQGLQFLIQYYNGEERAKGNILERFSAQQFPDLHSELNLSSLELGDSALYFCASSPTAGPGELFFGEGSRLTVL.

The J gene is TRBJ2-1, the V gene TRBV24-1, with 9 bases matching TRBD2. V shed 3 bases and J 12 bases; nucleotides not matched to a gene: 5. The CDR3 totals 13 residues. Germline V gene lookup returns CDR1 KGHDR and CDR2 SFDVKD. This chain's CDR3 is CATSDPGSGRQFF. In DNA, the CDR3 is TGTGCCACCAGTGATCCAGGTAGCGGGAGGCAGTTCTTC.

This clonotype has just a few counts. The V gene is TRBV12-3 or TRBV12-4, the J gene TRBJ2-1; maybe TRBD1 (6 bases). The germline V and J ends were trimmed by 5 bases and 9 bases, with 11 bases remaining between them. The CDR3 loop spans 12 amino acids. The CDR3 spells CASSPTGIEQFF. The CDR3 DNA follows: TGTGCCAGCAGTCCCACAGGGATTGAGCAGTTCTTC.

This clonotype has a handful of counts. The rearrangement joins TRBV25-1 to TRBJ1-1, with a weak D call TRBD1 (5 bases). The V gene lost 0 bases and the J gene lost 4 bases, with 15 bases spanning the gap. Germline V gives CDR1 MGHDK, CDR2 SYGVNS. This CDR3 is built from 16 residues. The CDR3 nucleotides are TGTGCCAGCAGTGAATATAGGGGCAGGGCGAGCACTGAAGCTTTCTTT. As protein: CASSEYRGRASTEAFF.

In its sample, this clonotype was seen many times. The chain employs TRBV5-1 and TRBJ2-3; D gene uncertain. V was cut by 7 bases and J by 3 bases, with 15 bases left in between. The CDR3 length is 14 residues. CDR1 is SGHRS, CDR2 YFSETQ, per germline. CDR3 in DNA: TGCGCCAGCTCAGAGTCCGTGGTAACAGATACGCAGTATTTT. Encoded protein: CASSESVVTDTQYF.

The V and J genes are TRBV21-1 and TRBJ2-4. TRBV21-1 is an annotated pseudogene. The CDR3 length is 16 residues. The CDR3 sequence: CASSKPRYLAKNIQYF. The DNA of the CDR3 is TGTGCCAGCAGCAAACCTCGGTACCTAGCCAAAAACATTCAGTACTTC.

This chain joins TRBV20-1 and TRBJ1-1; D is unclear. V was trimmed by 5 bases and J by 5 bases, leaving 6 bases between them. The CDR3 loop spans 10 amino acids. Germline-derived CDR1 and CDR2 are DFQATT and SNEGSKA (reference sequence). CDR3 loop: CSALRTEAFF. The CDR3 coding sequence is TGCAGTGCTTTGAGGACTGAAGCTTTCTTT.

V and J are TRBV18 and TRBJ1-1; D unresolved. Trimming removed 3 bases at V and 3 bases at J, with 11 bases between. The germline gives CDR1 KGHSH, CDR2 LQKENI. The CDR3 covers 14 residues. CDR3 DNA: TGTGCCAGCTCACCTAGGGTGGTAGACACTGAAGCTTTCTTT. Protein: CASSPRVVDTEAFF.